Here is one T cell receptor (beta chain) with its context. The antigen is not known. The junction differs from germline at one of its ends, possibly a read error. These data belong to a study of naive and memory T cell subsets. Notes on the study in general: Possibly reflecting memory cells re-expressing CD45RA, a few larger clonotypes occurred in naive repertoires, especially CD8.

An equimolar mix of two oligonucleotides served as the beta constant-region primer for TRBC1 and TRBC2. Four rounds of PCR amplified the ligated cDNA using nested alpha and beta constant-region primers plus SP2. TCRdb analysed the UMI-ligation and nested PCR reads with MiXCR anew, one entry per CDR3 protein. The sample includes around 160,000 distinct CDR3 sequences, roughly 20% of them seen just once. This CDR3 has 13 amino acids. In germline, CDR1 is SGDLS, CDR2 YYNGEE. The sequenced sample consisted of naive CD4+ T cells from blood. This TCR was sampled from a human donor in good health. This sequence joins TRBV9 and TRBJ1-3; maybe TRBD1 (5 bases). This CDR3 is CASSVTGSTTLDF. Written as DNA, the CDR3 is TGTGCCAGCAGCGTAACAGGTTCCACCACCTTGGATTTT.